This TCR beta chain came from a study of blood T cells in healthy people across ages. The study's findings and limits: Unknown CMV status may confound age-related changes in expanded clones. Long-lived donors exceeded aged donors in naive CD4+ cells and diversity.

This clonotype has only a few counts. Its antigen is still unknown. Trimming pared 3 bases from V and 2 bases from J, leaving 8 bases between. This CDR3 is built from 14 residues. A sample-barcoded 5' primer and a J-beta primer mix were used in a second PCR of roughly 7 to 11 cycles. TCRdb analysed the 5' RACE reads with MiXCR anew, one entry per CDR3 protein. This table has 1.5 million to 2 million distinct CDR3 sequences, roughly 27% appearing once. Sequencing was carried out using blood. This chain links TRBV12-3 or TRBV12-4 with TRBJ1-5; D is ambiguous. The sequence came from a woman in her twenties or thirties in good health. Here the CDR3 reads CASSFPGGNQPQHF. For the CDR3, the DNA is TGTGCCAGCAGTTTCCCCGGGGGCAATCAGCCCCAGCATTTT.